One sample yielded the 25 T cell receptor beta chains listed below, sequenced in a study of T cells in Graves' hyperthyroidism and ophthalmopathy. Amplified TCR beta CDR3 regions derived from RNA transcripts. Primed by the HTBI set, a first-round RT-PCR was run on the TCR CDR3. In TCRdb, the multiplex PCR reads were re-called with MiXCR into one record per CDR3 protein. The table shows approximately 560,000 distinct CDR3 sequences, with more than 15% occurring only once. Material: blood. The origin of the receptors is a woman aged 25-40 years with Graves' hyperthyroidism.

In regard to this clonotype: Since a much larger clone is just one base distant, this may be a read error. This sequence joins TRBV30 and TRBJ1-1; 11 nucleotides match TRBD1. J lost 3 bases, V lost 8 bases, and 5 bases had no gene match. From germline, CDR1 is GTSNPN and CDR2 SVGIG (reference sequence). CDR3 size: 13 residues. The DNA of the CDR3 is TGTGCCGGGGACAGGGGGGGGGACACTGAAGCTTTCTTT. It is translated as CAGDRGGDTEAFF. Together with reference TRBV30 and TRBJ1-1, the CDR3 gives the full variable domain: SQTIHQWPATLVQPVGSPLSLECTVEGTSNPNLYWYRQAAGRGLQLLFYSVGIGQISSEVPQNLSASRPQDRQFILSSKKLLLSDSGFYLCAGDRGGDTEAFFGQGTRLTVV.

The rearrangement uses TRBV5-1 and TRBJ1-1, with 7 bases that match TRBD1. The ends lost 4 bases at V and 5 bases at J; junction bases unmatched: 11. The germline gives CDR1 SGHRS, CDR2 YFSETQ. The CDR3 covers 15 residues. The CDR3 region has the DNA TGCGCCAGCAGCGGGGGACAGTACTTGAGTACTGAAGCTTTCTTT. It encodes CASSGGQYLSTEAFF. Using reference TRBV5-1 and TRBJ1-1 for the parts outside the CDR3, the full variable domain is KAGVTQTPRYLIKTRGQQVTLSCSPISGHRSVSWYQQTPGQGLQFLFEYFSETQRNKGNFPGRFSGRQFSNSRSEMNVSTLELGDSALYLCASSGGQYLSTEAFFGQGTRLTVV.

V and J are TRBV9 and TRBJ1-5, with 8 bases matching TRBD1. V shed 5 bases, J shed 6 bases, and the junction held 7 bases outside the gene matches. The germline V gene has CDR1 SGDLS and CDR2 YYNGEE. This CDR3 spans 14 amino acids. Here the CDR3 DNA reads TGTGCCAGCAGTTTCAGGGGGCAGGGTCAGCCCCAGCATTTT. Protein product: CASSFRGQGQPQHF. Full variable domain (missing parts from reference TRBV9 and TRBJ1-5): DSGVTQTPKHLITATGQRVTLRCSPRSGDLSVYWYQQSLDQGLQFLIQYYNGEERAKGNILERFSAQQFPDLHSELNLSSLELGDSALYFCASSFRGQGQPQHFGDGTRLSIL.

This clonotype was picked up a small number of times. The chain has TRBV4-1 and TRBJ2-7, with a possible D match to TRBD1 (7 bases). The CDR3 sequence is 16 residues long. Germline V gives CDR1 MGHRA, CDR2 YSYEKL. V was pared by 0 bases and J by 3 bases, with 15 bases between. CDR3 amino acids: CASSQEKRQGGYEQYF. CDR3 DNA sequence: TGCGCCAGCAGCCAAGAAAAGCGGCAGGGGGGCTACGAGCAGTACTTC.

Ten or more counts support this clonotype. The rearrangement uses TRBV12-5 and TRBJ1-5, with 10 bases matching TRBD1. The J segment lost 6 bases and the V segment lost 9 bases, leaving 11 bases of the junction unmatched. Germline-derived CDR1 and CDR2 are LGHNT and FRNRAP. The CDR3 is 15 residues long. CDR3 sequence reads: CASHPPGQGIQPQHF. The CDR3 bases are TGTGCTAGCCACCCCCCGGGACAGGGGATTCAGCCCCAGCATTTT.

This clonotype turned up a few times. The chain links TRBV6-2 or TRBV6-3 to TRBJ2-7; possibly TRBD1 for D (6 bases). Deletions cut 8 bases from V and 0 bases from J, with 14 bases between. This CDR3 comprises 14 residues. From germline, CDR1 is MNHEY and CDR2 SVGEGT. The CDR3 DNA reads TGTGCCAGCCGACCCTTACAGGGCTCCTACGAGCAGTACTTC. Protein: CASRPLQGSYEQYF.

This clonotype has more than one count but fewer than ten. This sequence joins TRBV5-1 and TRBJ2-4; no clear D. V lost 2 bases to trimming and J lost 15 bases, with 15 bases between them. Looked up from germline, CDR1 is SGHRS and CDR2 is YFSETQ. The CDR3 is 12 amino acids. CDR3 bases: TGCGCCAGCAGCTTTAAACCCCCCAGATGGTACTTC. This gives the protein CASSFKPPRWYF.

The V and J genes are TRBV20-1 and TRBJ1-4; no reliable D call. The CDR3 contains 17 residues. CDR1 is DFQATT, CDR2 SNEGSKA, per germline (reference sequence). V lost 3 bases and J 0 bases, leaving 17 bases between the germline ends. The CDR3 DNA reads as TGCAGTGCTAGGGGGAGGCAGGTGGCGTCAACTAATGAAAAACTGTTTTTT. Its protein product is CSARGRQVASTNEKLFF.

In its sample, this clonotype was seen many times. The chain carries TRBV12-5 and TRBJ1-5; 7 nucleotides line up with TRBD1. This CDR3 contains 16 residues. Per germline, CDR1 LGHNT and CDR2 FRNRAP. The V gene end was trimmed by 4 bases and the J gene end by 2 bases; junction bases not matched to a gene: 8. CDR3: CASGWIDRERNQPQHF. The CDR3 nucleotides read TGTGCTAGTGGTTGGATTGACAGGGAGCGCAATCAGCCCCAGCATTTT.

Only a few counts were recorded for this clonotype. The chain combines TRBV18 with TRBJ2-7; D may correspond to TRBD1 or TRBD2 (6 bases each). V was trimmed by 8 bases and J by 6 bases, leaving 20 bases between them. CDR3 size: 14 residues. Germline-derived CDR1 and CDR2 are KGHSH and LQKENI. The CDR3 sequence: CASAYTPGASEQYF. The CDR3 nucleotides read TGTGCCAGCGCTTACACTCCGGGGGCGAGCGAGCAGTACTTC. The full variable domain, in which reference TRBV18 and TRBJ2-7 provide the parts outside the CDR3, is NAGVMQNPRHLVRRRGQEARLRCSPMKGHSHVYWYRQLPEEGLKFMVYLQKENIIDESGMPKERFSAEFPKEGPSILRIQQVVRGDSAAYFCASAYTPGASEQYFGPGTRLTVT.

The chain recombines TRBV4-3 with TRBJ2-1; D perhaps matches TRBD2 (6 bases). The V end lost 4 bases, the J end lost 4 bases, and 14 bases lay between the germline ends. This CDR3 comprises 15 residues. Germline V gene lookup returns CDR1 LGHNA and CDR2 YSLEER. CDR3 bases: TGCGCCAGCAGCCCGAGGAGTAGCGGATACAATGAGCAGTTCTTC. It specifies CASSPRSSGYNEQFF.

This clonotype was seen many times. V and J are TRBV18 and TRBJ2-1; tentative D call: TRBD2 (5 bases). CDR3 length: 15 amino acids. Germline V gene sequence: CDR1 KGHSH, CDR2 LQKENI. Trimming stripped 6 bases from V and 1 base from J, with 13 bases between. CDR3 DNA: TGTGCCAGCTCGCCGGCCACGGGATCCTACAATGAGCAGTTCTTC. Protein sequence: CASSPATGSYNEQFF. The variable domain in full, with the rest retrieved from reference TRBV18 and TRBJ2-1, is NAGVMQNPRHLVRRRGQEARLRCSPMKGHSHVYWYRQLPEEGLKFMVYLQKENIIDESGMPKERFSAEFPKEGPSILRIQQVVRGDSAAYFCASSPATGSYNEQFFGPGTRLTVL.

The table lists this clonotype with many counts. V usage is TRBV15 and J usage is TRBJ2-7; weak D call: TRBD2 (6 bases). The CDR3 is made up of 14 amino acids. Trimming removed 6 bases at V and 2 bases at J, with 14 bases between. Germline lookup yields CDR1 LNHNV and CDR2 YYDKDF (reference sequence). The CDR3 region is CATSLREKPYEQYF. The DNA for the CDR3 is TGTGCCACCAGTCTGCGGGAAAAGCCCTACGAGCAGTACTTC.

This chain joins TRBV5-6 and TRBJ2-1; TRBD1 matches at 7 bases. The CDR3 sequence is 17 residues long. The germline V gene has CDR1 SGHDT and CDR2 YYEEEE. V gave up 0 bases and J gave up 1 base; unmatched junction bases: 7. As DNA, the CDR3 is TGTGCCAGCAGCTTGGAGAGAGGGGGCGTTTCCTACAATGAGCAGTTCTTC. Translated: CASSLERGGVSYNEQFF.

The chain recombines TRBV20-1 with TRBJ2-1, with D perhaps matching TRBD2 (5 bases). CDR1 DFQATT and CDR2 SNEGSKA come from the germline V gene (reference sequence). With 8 bases removed from V and 8 bases from J, the gap between germline ends came to 16 bases. The CDR3 consists of 12 residues. This chain's CDR3 is CSPKLGPHEQFF. In DNA, the CDR3 is TGCAGTCCTAAACTAGGCCCCCATGAGCAGTTCTTC.

This clonotype came up a few times. This chain joins TRBV12-3 or TRBV12-4 and TRBJ1-3; D might be TRBD1 (6 bases). This CDR3 spans 15 amino acids. Trimming removed 6 bases from V and 0 bases from J, with 12 bases in between. CDR3 bases: TGTGCCAGCAGCAAGACAGGTTACTCTGGAAACACCATATATTTT. It yields the protein CASSKTGYSGNTIYF.

The chain joins TRBV4-3 to TRBJ2-2; TRBD2 matches 8 bases. Trimming at V came to 4 bases and at J to 0 bases, leaving 7 bases not matched to a gene. The CDR3 is 17 amino acids. Germline V lookup: CDR1 LGHNA, CDR2 YSLEER. In DNA, the CDR3 is TGCGCCAGCAGCCCGGAGACGGGACTAGCGAACACCGGGGAGCTGTTTTTT. Its protein product is CASSPETGLANTGELFF.

The V and J genes are TRBV29-1 and TRBJ1-2; no reliable D call. The CDR3 contains 15 residues. Germline lookup yields CDR1 SQVTM and CDR2 ANQGSEA. V lost 6 bases, J lost 2 bases, and 19 bases lay in between. CDR3 in DNA: TGCAGCGTCGAAATCAGTACAGCCCTCAACTATGGCTACACCTTC. This gives the protein CSVEISTALNYGYTF.

The table lists this clonotype with a few counts. This sequence joins TRBV28 and TRBJ1-2; possible D gene TRBD1, 5 bases. CDR3 length equals 14 residues. The germline V gene has CDR1 MDHEN and CDR2 SYDVKM. Trimming pared 5 bases from V and 4 bases from J, leaving 14 bases between. The CDR3 here is CASSAPGFGYGYTF. The CDR3 DNA reads as TGTGCCAGCAGTGCCCCAGGGTTCGGCTATGGCTACACCTTC.

This chain connects TRBV13 to TRBJ2-7, with D uncertain. V dropped 4 bases and J dropped 3 bases, with 13 bases sitting between them. This CDR3 has 14 residues. Germline V gives CDR1 PRHDT, CDR2 FYEKMQ (reference sequence). CDR3 DNA sequence: TGTGCCAGCAGCTACTTATTGTCGAACTACGAGCAGTACTTC. It codes for CASSYLLSNYEQYF.

This clonotype has a count of ten or more. The V call is TRBV5-1, the J call TRBJ2-1, with a weak D call TRBD2 (5 bases). V was pared by 2 bases and J by 8 bases, with 14 bases between. Looked up from germline, CDR1 is SGHRS and CDR2 is YFSETQ. CDR3 length: 14 residues. The CDR3 DNA reads TGCGCCAGCAGCTTCCGGGGAGAGGGCGATGAGCAGTTCTTC. This codes for CASSFRGEGDEQFF. Using reference TRBV5-1 and TRBJ2-1 for the parts outside the CDR3, the full variable domain is KAGVTQTPRYLIKTRGQQVTLSCSPISGHRSVSWYQQTPGQGLQFLFEYFSETQRNKGNFPGRFSGRQFSNSRSEMNVSTLELGDSALYLCASSFRGEGDEQFFGPGTRLTVL.

This clonotype was counted between two and nine times. V usage is TRBV27 and J usage is TRBJ2-3, with D possibly matching TRBD2 (6 bases). The V and J ends lost 5 bases and 6 bases respectively, with 27 bases between them. This CDR3 spans 18 amino acids. CDR1 and CDR2 (germline): MNHEY, SMNVEV (reference sequence). The DNA for the CDR3 is TGTGCCAGCAGTCCCACGCATTATAAGACTAGTGTCGGGGATACGCAGTATTTT. Amino acid sequence: CASSPTHYKTSVGDTQYF.

This clonotype occurred many times. This chain connects TRBV20-1 to TRBJ2-1; TRBD2 agrees at 8 bases. Per the germline V gene, CDR1 is DFQATT and CDR2 is SNEGSKA (reference sequence). The junction had 10 bases not matched to a gene; V was cut back by 0 bases and J by 0 bases. The length of the CDR3 is 18 residues. The CDR3 is CSARDYGLAGSSYNEQFF. The CDR3 DNA follows: TGCAGTGCTAGAGATTATGGCCTAGCGGGCAGCTCCTACAATGAGCAGTTCTTC.

This clonotype was seen a few times. The chain couples TRBV5-1 to TRBJ1-2, with 7 bases aligning to TRBD1. CDR3 length: 16 residues. Germline V gene lookup returns CDR1 SGHRS and CDR2 YFSETQ. With V trimmed by 1 base and J by 2 bases, 8 bases remained unmatched. The CDR3 here is CASSLLPTGLNYGYTF. The CDR3 bases are TGCGCCAGCAGCTTGCTCCCGACAGGGCTAAACTATGGCTACACCTTC.

There are many counts of this clonotype. V is TRBV9 and J is TRBJ2-1; D might be TRBD1 (5 bases). Germline V gene data show CDR1 as SGDLS and CDR2 as YYNGEE. Trimming shortened V by 3 bases and J by 9 bases, and 19 bases separated the two germline ends. CDR3 length equals 15 residues. The CDR3 spells CASSASLGASSEQFF. The DNA of the CDR3 is TGTGCCAGCAGCGCATCCTTAGGGGCCTCCAGTGAGCAGTTCTTC. Together with reference TRBV9 and TRBJ2-1, the CDR3 gives the full variable domain: DSGVTQTPKHLITATGQRVTLRCSPRSGDLSVYWYQQSLDQGLQFLIQYYNGEERAKGNILERFSAQQFPDLHSELNLSSLELGDSALYFCASSASLGASSEQFFGPGTRLTVL.